This T cell receptor (beta chain) was recorded in a study of blood T cell repertoires in COVID-19. Study context: T cells, B-cell-depleted T cells, or PBMCs supplied cDNA or gDNA.

This clone showed up just once. This CDR3 spans 17 amino acids. In germline, CDR1 is LNHDA, CDR2 SQIVND (reference sequence). V gave up 6 bases and J gave up 4 bases; unmatched junction bases: 12. Assay used: immunoSEQ multiplex PCR; TCRdb lists only in-frame clones, some missing. Seen here are about 150,000 clones, about 80% observed once, and the top ten hold under 2.5%. This rearrangement joins TRBV19 to TRBJ1-2, with TRBD1 identical over 12 bases. This clonotype was obtained from a man between 65 and 85 years old with acute or convalescent COVID-19. The specimen sequenced was peripheral blood. The CDR3 here is CASSTGTGGIGTYGYTF. The CDR3 nucleotides are TGTGCCAGTAGCACCGGGACAGGGGGCATCGGTACCTATGGCTACACCTTC.